This T cell receptor beta chain was identified during a study of blood T cell repertoires in COVID-19. Study-level information: The origin of the acute and convalescent COVID-19 samples was the United States, Italy and Spain. PBMCs, B-cell-depleted T cells, or T cells were the source of the cDNA or gDNA that made up the material.

Profiling relied on immunoSEQ multiplex PCR, and the TCRdb table lists in-frame clones only, not all of them. The sample records 200,000 to 300,000 clones, approximately 86% being singletons. This clone was detected only once. This clonotype was sampled from a woman aged 25 to 39 with acute or convalescent COVID-19. The sequencing sample was made of peripheral blood.

CDR3 nucleotide sequence: TGTGCCAGCAGTTTGCTACAGCCCTACGAGCAGTACTTC. This translates into CASSLLQPYEQYF. V is TRBV12-3 or TRBV12-4 and J is TRBJ2-7; no firm D call. CDR3 length: 13 residues. V gave up 3 bases and J gave up 2 bases, with 8 bases separating them.